This T cell receptor (beta chain) is drawn from a study of blood T cell repertoires in COVID-19. Across the whole study: Sources were T cells, B-cell-depleted T cells, or PBMCs; the material itself was cDNA or gDNA.

The junction had 10 bases not matched to a gene; V was cut back by 8 bases and J by 6 bases. The CDR3 consists of 14 residues. Germline assignment: CDR1 SGHTA and CDR2 FQGNSA. The method was immunoSEQ multiplex PCR; TCRdb's version includes in-frame clones alone and lacks a portion of them. The sample has fewer than 200,000 clones, around 76% seen once. Seattle's enrolled individuals joined amid active infection and were then monitored longitudinally. The sample taken for sequencing was peripheral blood. This TCR was sampled from a woman aged 60-75 years with COVID-19, enrolled during active disease. The chain couples TRBV7-2 to TRBJ1-2; TRBD1 matches 9 bases. CDR3: CASGVGQGTNGYTF. CDR3 DNA sequence: TGTGCCAGCGGAGTTGGACAGGGGACGAATGGCTACACCTTC.